The 22 T cell receptor beta chains reported below all come from one sample, sequenced in a study of cytomegalovirus exposure and HLA in healthy donors. 13 Jbeta primers and 60 Vbeta primers were used for the PCR. Produced via immunoSEQ multiplex PCR; TCRdb's table is partial and in-frame only. The table records 200,000 to 250,000 clones, approximately 90% of them present only once. The specimen sequenced was PBMCs. The source of these receptors is a young woman in good health and CMV-seronegative.

Of note for this clone: At one of its ends the junction is not consistent with the germline gene, which may arise from a read error. The chain combines TRBV6-4 with TRBJ2-2; D is possibly TRBD2 (6 bases). The CDR3 has 14 amino acids. The V gene's germline CDR1 is MRHNA and CDR2 SNTAGT. Here the CDR3 DNA reads TGTGCCAGCAGTGCGGGGGATGACACCGGAGAGCTGTTTTTT. Protein product: CASSAGDDTGELFF.

This clone has only one observation. This chain connects TRBV6-5 to TRBJ1-2; D might be TRBD1 (5 bases). The CDR3 length is 14 residues. Germline-derived CDR1 and CDR2 are MNHEY and SVGAGI. Trimming shortened V by 0 bases and J by 4 bases, and 9 bases separated the two germline ends. CDR3 loop: CASSYSEGTYGYTF. CDR3 coding DNA: TGTGCCAGCAGTTACTCGGAGGGGACCTATGGCTACACCTTC.

The V gene is TRBV27, the J gene TRBJ1-1, with 8 bases lining up with TRBD1. The CDR3 covers 16 residues. Germline CDR1 MNHEY, CDR2 SMNVEV (reference sequence). The V gene end was trimmed by 1 base and the J gene end by 3 bases; junction bases not matched to a gene: 7. This chain's CDR3 is CASSLFGQGGHTEAFF. CDR3 nucleotide sequence: TGTGCCAGCAGTTTATTTGGACAGGGAGGGCACACTGAAGCTTTCTTT.

V is TRBV7-6 and J is TRBJ2-3, with TRBD2 matching over 15 bases. CDR3 size: 17 residues. Looked up from germline, CDR1 is SGHVS and CDR2 is FNYEAQ. With V trimmed by 5 bases and J by 1 base, 4 bases remained unmatched. This CDR3 is CASSRRTSGRGTDTQYF. CDR3 nucleotides: TGTGCCAGCAGCCGTAGGACTAGCGGGAGGGGCACAGATACGCAGTATTTT. The full variable domain, its missing parts supplied by reference TRBV7-6 and TRBJ2-3, is GAGVSQSPRYKVTKRGQDVALRCDPISGHVSLYWYRQALGQGPEFLTYFNYEAQQDKSGLPNDRFSAERPEGSISTLTIQRTEQRDSAMYRCASSRRTSGRGTDTQYFGPGTRLTVL.

This sequence joins TRBV4-3 and TRBJ2-1; 11 bases match TRBD2. With V trimmed by 2 bases and J by 6 bases, 6 bases remained unmatched. CDR3 length equals 16 residues. CDR1 is LGHNA, CDR2 YSLEER, per germline. This chain's CDR3 is CASSQLLAGVTNEQFF. CDR3 sequence (DNA): TGCGCCAGCAGCCAACTACTAGCGGGAGTAACCAATGAGCAGTTCTTC.

The rearrangement joins TRBV4-3 to TRBJ2-1; TRBD1 matches at 9 bases. V shed 1 base and J 5 bases; nucleotides not matched to a gene: 18. The CDR3 runs to 20 residues. Per germline, CDR1 LGHNA and CDR2 YSLEER. The CDR3 loop is CASSQVGFIRDRDLDNEQFF. The CDR3 bases are TGCGCCAGCAGCCAAGTGGGATTCATCAGGGACAGGGATTTGGACAATGAGCAGTTCTTC.

J is TRBJ1-4 and V is TRBV9; no firm D call. The ends were cut back, 1 base at V and 1 base at J, with 5 bases in the middle. Looked up from germline, CDR1 is SGDLS and CDR2 is YYNGEE. The CDR3 length is 14 residues. The CDR3 reads CASSVQKTNEKLFF. The CDR3 region has the DNA TGTGCCAGCAGCGTACAGAAAACTAATGAAAAACTGTTTTTT.

The chain has TRBV6-5 and TRBJ2-7, with D possibly matching TRBD1 (6 bases). Trimming removed 2 bases at V and 2 bases at J, with 7 bases between. Germline V lookup: CDR1 MNHEY, CDR2 SVGAGI. The CDR3 runs to 13 residues. The CDR3, as DNA: TGTGCCAGCAGTTACACAGGGACCTACGAGCAGTACTTC. This encodes CASSYTGTYEQYF.

The chain couples TRBV4-1 to TRBJ2-1; 8 positions match TRBD2. Germline-derived CDR1 and CDR2 are MGHRA and YSYEKL. This CDR3 contains 17 residues. Trimming removed 1 base from V and 5 bases from J; junction bases left unmatched: 10. The CDR3 reads CASSQVLTREGNNEQFF. CDR3 nucleotides: TGCGCCAGCAGCCAAGTTCTAACCCGGGAGGGAAACAATGAGCAGTTCTTC.

The rearrangement uses TRBV19 and TRBJ1-2; unclear D gene. This CDR3 comprises 16 residues. Looked up from germline, CDR1 is LNHDA and CDR2 is SQIVND (reference sequence). V was pared by 0 bases and J by 8 bases, with 19 bases between. CDR3 in DNA: TGTGCCAGTAGTATAGATCTATTTCGGTCGGTTAAGGGCTACACCTTC. Encoded protein: CASSIDLFRSVKGYTF.

This chain links TRBV2 with TRBJ1-1; D gene unclear. Germline V lookup: CDR1 SNHLY, CDR2 FYNNEI. CDR3 length equals 13 residues. With 4 bases removed from V and 1 base from J, the gap between germline ends came to 7 bases. This CDR3 reads CASSVTRNTEAFF. The CDR3 region has the DNA TGTGCCAGCAGTGTAACACGGAACACTGAAGCTTTCTTT.

The chain uses TRBV5-4 and TRBJ2-1; TRBD2 matches 7 bases. The CDR3 has 14 amino acids. The J segment lost 12 bases and the V segment lost 0 bases, leaving 9 bases of the junction unmatched. CDR1 SGHNT and CDR2 YYREEE come from the germline V gene (reference sequence). The DNA for the CDR3 is TGTGCCAGCAGCTTGGGACTAGCCGAACTACGGCAGTTCTTC. This gives the protein CASSLGLAELRQFF.

V and J are TRBV11-2 and TRBJ1-3; D remains ambiguous. Per the germline V gene, CDR1 is SGHAT and CDR2 is FQNNGV. The CDR3 has 18 amino acids. The ends were cut back, 1 base at V and 0 bases at J, with 16 bases in the middle. DNA for the CDR3: TGTGCCAGCAGCTTAGTTGGCGGCCTATTAGTCTCTGGAAACACCATATATTTT. As protein: CASSLVGGLLVSGNTIYF.

CDR3 sequence (DNA): TGTGCCAGCACCTCGTTTGAGTACGAGCAGTACTTC. Protein sequence: CASTSFEYEQYF. The rearrangement links TRBV7-9 to TRBJ2-7; no definite D call. The V gene's germline CDR1 is SEHNR and CDR2 FQNEAQ (reference sequence). This CDR3 contains 12 residues. V lost 7 bases to trimming and J lost 4 bases, with 11 bases between them.

The chain recombines TRBV27 with TRBJ2-1, with 10 bases aligning to TRBD2. This CDR3 comprises 17 residues. Per germline, CDR1 MNHEY and CDR2 SMNVEV (reference sequence). J gave up 4 bases and V 0 bases, and 6 bases lay outside the gene matches. CDR3 sequence (DNA): TGTGCCAGCAGTTTATCAAGCCCAGCGGGGGGGTACAATGAGCAGTTCTTC. Amino acid sequence: CASSLSSPAGGYNEQFF.

CDR3 residues: CSARVREQYF. CDR3 DNA: TGCAGTGCTAGAGTCCGTGAGCAGTACTTC. V gene TRBV20-1 combines with J gene TRBJ2-7; D is undetermined. V gave up 1 base and J gave up 7 bases, with 5 bases separating them. Per germline, CDR1 DFQATT and CDR2 SNEGSKA (reference sequence). The CDR3 consists of 10 residues.

This chain links TRBV10-1 with TRBJ1-1; 8 bases align to TRBD1. With 5 bases clipped from V and 5 bases from J, the junction kept 4 bases outside the gene matches. Per the germline V gene, CDR1 is WNHNN and CDR2 is SYGVQD (reference sequence). This CDR3 has 13 amino acids. The CDR3 is CASSTDRGTEAFF. The CDR3, as DNA: TGCGCCAGCAGTACCGACAGGGGAACTGAAGCTTTCTTT.

The rearrangement joins TRBV15 to TRBJ1-5; 8 bases map to TRBD1. V lost 5 bases to trimming and J lost 6 bases; unmatched junction nucleotides: 3. CDR1 is LNHNV and CDR2 is YYDKDF in the germline V gene (reference sequence). The CDR3 sequence is 13 residues long. The CDR3: CATSGQGGQPQHF. CDR3 nucleotides: TGTGCCACCAGCGGACAGGGTGGTCAGCCCCAGCATTTT. Full variable domain (rest looked up from reference TRBV15 and TRBJ1-5): DAMVIQNPRYQVTQFGKPVTLSCSQTLNHNVMYWYQQKSSQAPKLLFHYYDKDFNNEADTPDNFQSRRPNTSFCFLDIRSPGLGDTAMYLCATSGQGGQPQHFGDGTRLSIL.

Only one count was recorded for this clone. The gene calls are TRBV19 and TRBJ2-7; D not resolved. V lost 3 bases and J 1 base, leaving 7 bases between the germline ends. Germline V gene sequence: CDR1 LNHDA, CDR2 SQIVND (reference sequence). This CDR3 comprises 13 residues. The CDR3 region has the DNA TGTGCCAGTAGTATGGCAGGATCCTACGAGCAGTACTTC. Translation gives CASSMAGSYEQYF.

V is TRBV11-3 and J is TRBJ1-1, with 7 bases that match TRBD1. This CDR3 has 14 amino acids. Trimming took 5 bases from V and 3 from J; bases not matched to a gene: 6. From germline, CDR1 is SGHNT and CDR2 YENEEA. Written as DNA, the CDR3 is TGTGCCAGCAGCAAAGGTACAGGGGACACTGAAGCTTTCTTT. Its translation: CASSKGTGDTEAFF.

This chain connects TRBV11-2 to TRBJ1-5; a weak D match, TRBD1 (5 bases). Germline assignment: CDR1 SGHAT and CDR2 FQNNGV. Trimming left V 1 base short and J 5 bases short, with 18 bases between. The CDR3 spans 17 residues. The CDR3 nucleotides read TGTGCCAGCAGCTTAGCCCCAAGGGGAAAAAGAGATCAGCCCCAGCATTTT. Amino acids: CASSLAPRGKRDQPQHF.

The V and J genes are TRBV9 and TRBJ1-2; 11 nucleotides agree with TRBD1. Unmatched junction bases numbered 9, after V lost 4 bases and J lost 1 base. The CDR3 runs 17 residues. The V gene's germline CDR1 is SGDLS and CDR2 YYNGEE. Here the CDR3 DNA reads TGTGCCAGCAGCCCCTGGGACAGGGGGACTATTAACTATGGCTACACCTTC. Protein sequence: CASSPWDRGTINYGYTF. The full variable domain, rest sourced from reference TRBV9 and TRBJ1-2, is DSGVTQTPKHLITATGQRVTLRCSPRSGDLSVYWYQQSLDQGLQFLIQYYNGEERAKGNILERFSAQQFPDLHSELNLSSLELGDSALYFCASSPWDRGTINYGYTFGSGTRLTVV.